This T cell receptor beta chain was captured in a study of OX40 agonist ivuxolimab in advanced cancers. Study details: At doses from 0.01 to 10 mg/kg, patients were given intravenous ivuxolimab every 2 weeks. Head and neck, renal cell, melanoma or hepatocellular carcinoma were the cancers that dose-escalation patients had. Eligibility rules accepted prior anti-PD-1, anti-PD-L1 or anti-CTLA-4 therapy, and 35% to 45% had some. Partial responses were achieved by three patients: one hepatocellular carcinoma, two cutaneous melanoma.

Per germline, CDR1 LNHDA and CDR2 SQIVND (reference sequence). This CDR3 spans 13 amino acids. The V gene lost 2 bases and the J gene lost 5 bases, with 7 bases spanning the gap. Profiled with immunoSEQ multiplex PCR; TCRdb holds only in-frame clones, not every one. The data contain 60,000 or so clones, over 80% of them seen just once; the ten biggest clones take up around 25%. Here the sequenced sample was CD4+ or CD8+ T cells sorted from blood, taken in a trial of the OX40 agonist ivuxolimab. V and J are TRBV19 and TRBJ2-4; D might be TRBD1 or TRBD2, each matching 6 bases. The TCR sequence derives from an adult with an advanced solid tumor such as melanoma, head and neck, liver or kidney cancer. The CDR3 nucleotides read TGTGCCAGTAGTATACGGGGGCAAAACATTCAGTACTTC. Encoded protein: CASSIRGQNIQYF.